These 2 T cell receptor beta chains came from one sample sequenced in a study of graft-versus-host responses after intestinal transplantation. Here immunoSEQ multiplex PCR was the method, and the copy in TCRdb shows in-frame clones only, minus some. Of more than 10,000 clones listed, 30% are singletons. The authors plated approximately 200,000 CFSE-labeled responder cells with approximately 200,000 irradiated, violet-dye-labeled stimulator cells. The starting material was alloreactive CD8+ T cells from a mixed lymphocyte reaction culture, obtained before intestinal transplant. As for subset: CFSE-low proliferating T cells sorted from roughly 6-day pre-transplant mixed lymphocyte reaction (GvH or HvG direction). Source of these receptors: a human patient who received an intestinal transplant.

In its sample, this clone ranks as medium-sized. The gene calls are TRBV9 and TRBJ2-7; 9 bases map to TRBD2. V shed 3 bases and J 7 bases; nucleotides not matched to a gene: 8. Germline V gives CDR1 SGDLS, CDR2 YYNGEE. This CDR3 is built from 14 residues. Written as DNA, the CDR3 is TGTGCCAGCAGCGCTAGCGGGGCTGGAGGGGAGCAGTACTTC. Translation: CASSASGAGGEQYF.

The rearrangement links TRBV5-1 to TRBJ2-1, with TRBD1 matching over 7 bases. This CDR3 spans 23 amino acids. V was clipped by 2 bases and J by 7 bases; unmatched bases: 33. CDR1 and CDR2 from the germline V gene are SGHRS and YFSETQ. The CDR3 here is CASSLWPDPGQATLVLYWNEQFF. The CDR3 nucleotides are TGCGCCAGCAGCTTATGGCCCGACCCTGGACAGGCAACCCTCGTCCTCTACTGGAATGAGCAGTTCTTC.